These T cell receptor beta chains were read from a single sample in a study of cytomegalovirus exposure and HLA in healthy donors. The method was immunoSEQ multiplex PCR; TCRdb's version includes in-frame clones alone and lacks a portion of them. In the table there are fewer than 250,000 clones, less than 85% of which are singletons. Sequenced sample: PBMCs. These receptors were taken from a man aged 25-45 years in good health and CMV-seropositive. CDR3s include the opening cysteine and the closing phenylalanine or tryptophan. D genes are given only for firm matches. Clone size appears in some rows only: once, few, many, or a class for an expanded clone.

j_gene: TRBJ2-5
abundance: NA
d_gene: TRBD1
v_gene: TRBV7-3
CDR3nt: TGTGCCAGCAGCTTTCGACAGGGGGCACAAGAGACCCAGTACTTC
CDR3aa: CASSFRQGAQETQYF

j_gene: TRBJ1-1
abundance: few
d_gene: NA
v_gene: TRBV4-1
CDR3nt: TGCGCCAGCAGCCAGGAACAGGTCCCCATGAACACTGAAGCTTTCTTT
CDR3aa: CASSQEQVPMNTEAFF

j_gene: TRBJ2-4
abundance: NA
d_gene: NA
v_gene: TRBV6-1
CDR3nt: TGTGCCAGCAGCCCAGGGGGGGCCAAAAACATTCAGTACTTC
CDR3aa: CASSPGGAKNIQYF

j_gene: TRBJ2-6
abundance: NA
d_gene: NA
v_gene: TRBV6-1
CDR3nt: TGTGCCAGCAGTGAGATTGGTTGGAGCCCTGGGGCCAACGTCCTGACTTTC
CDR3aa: CASSEIGWSPGANVLTF

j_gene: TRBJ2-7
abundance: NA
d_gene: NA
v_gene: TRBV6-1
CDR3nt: TGTGCCAGCAGCGAACTATCGACAGGCTTCTCCTACGAGCAGTACTTC
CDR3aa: CASSELSTGFSYEQYF

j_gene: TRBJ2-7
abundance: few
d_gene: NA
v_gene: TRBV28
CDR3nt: TGTGCCAGCAGTCTGGAGGGGTACGGCGAGCAGTACTTC
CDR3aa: CASSLEGYGEQYF

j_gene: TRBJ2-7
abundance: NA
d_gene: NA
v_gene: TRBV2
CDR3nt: TGTGCCAGCAGTGAACAGGTTAACGAGCAGTACTTC
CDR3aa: CASSEQVNEQYF

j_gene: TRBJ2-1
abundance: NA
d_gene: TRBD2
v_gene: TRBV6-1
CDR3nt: TGTGCCAGCATAGGAAGCGGGACCTACAATGAGCAGTTCTTC
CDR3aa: CASIGSGTYNEQFF

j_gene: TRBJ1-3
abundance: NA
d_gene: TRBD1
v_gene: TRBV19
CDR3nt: TGTGCCAGTAGTGACCTGACAGGGGACGCTGGAAACACCATATATTTT
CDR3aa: CASSDLTGDAGNTIYF

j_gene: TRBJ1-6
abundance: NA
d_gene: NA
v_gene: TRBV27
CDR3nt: TGTGCCAGCACCAGAGGACAGCTGGGATCACCCCTCCACTTT
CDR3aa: CASTRGQLGSPLHF

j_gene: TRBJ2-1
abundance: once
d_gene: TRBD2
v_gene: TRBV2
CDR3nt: TGTACCAGCAGCCCCGAGGGACTAGCGGTGGATGAGCAGTTCTTC
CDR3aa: CTSSPEGLAVDEQFF

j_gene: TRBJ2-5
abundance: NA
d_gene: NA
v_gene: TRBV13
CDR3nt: TGTGCCAGCAGCTTAGGTCGGGGAACGCGTGAGACCCAGTACTTC
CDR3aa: CASSLGRGTRETQYF

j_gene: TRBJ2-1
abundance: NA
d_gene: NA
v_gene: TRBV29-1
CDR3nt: TGCAGCGTTGTTGGAGGGAATGAGCAGTTCTTC
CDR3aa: CSVVGGNEQFF

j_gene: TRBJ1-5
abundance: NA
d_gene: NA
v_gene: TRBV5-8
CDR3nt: TGTGCCAGCAGCTTGTTGAGGGTGAAGGGTCAGCCCCAGCATTTT
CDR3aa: CASSLLRVKGQPQHF

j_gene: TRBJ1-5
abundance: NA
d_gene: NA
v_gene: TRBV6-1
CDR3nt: TGTGCCAGCAGTGAGGGCCCTGGGGCTGGTAGACCCCAGCATTTT
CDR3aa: CASSEGPGAGRPQHF

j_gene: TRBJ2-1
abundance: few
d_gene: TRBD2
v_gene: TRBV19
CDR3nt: TGTGCCAGTAAGGAGACTAGCGGGACCCATGAGCAGTTCTTC
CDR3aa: CASKETSGTHEQFF

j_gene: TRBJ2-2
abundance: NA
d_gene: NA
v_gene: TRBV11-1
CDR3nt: TGTGCCAGCAGCCGCGACTGGACCGGGGAGCTGTTTTTT
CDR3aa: CASSRDWTGELFF

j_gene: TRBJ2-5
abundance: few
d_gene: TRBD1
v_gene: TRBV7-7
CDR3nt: TGTGCTAGCAGACTGATAGGGGACCGGGACAGAGAGACCCAGTACTTC
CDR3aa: CASRLIGDRDRETQYF

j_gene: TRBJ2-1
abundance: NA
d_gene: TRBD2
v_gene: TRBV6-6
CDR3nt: TGTGCCAGCAGTAAGACTAGCGGGGGGGACAATGAGCAGTTCTTC
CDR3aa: CASSKTSGGDNEQFF

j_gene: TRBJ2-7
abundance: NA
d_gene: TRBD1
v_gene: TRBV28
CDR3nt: TGTGCCAGCAGTTTCAGGGGGCTCTCCTACGAGCAGTACTTC
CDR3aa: CASSFRGLSYEQYF

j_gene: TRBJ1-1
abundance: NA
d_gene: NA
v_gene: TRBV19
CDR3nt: TGTGCCAGTAGTATAGGTCCAGAAGTGAACACTGAAGCTTTCTTT
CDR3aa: CASSIGPEVNTEAFF

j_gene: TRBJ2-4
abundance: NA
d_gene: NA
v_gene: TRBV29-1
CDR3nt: TGCAGCGTTGAAGACCCCTTGACAGGTAGAATTAAAAACATTCAGTACTTC
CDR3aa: CSVEDPLTGRIKNIQYF

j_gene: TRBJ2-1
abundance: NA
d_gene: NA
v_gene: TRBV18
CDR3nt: TGTGCCAGCCAACCCGCAATTAGCTCCCATGAGCAGTTCTTC
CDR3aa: CASQPAISSHEQFF

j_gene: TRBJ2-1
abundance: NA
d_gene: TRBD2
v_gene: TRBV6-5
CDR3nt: TGTGCCAGCAGTTACTTCCCTAGCGGGGGGGAGGGTGAGCAGTTCTTC
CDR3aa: CASSYFPSGGEGEQFF

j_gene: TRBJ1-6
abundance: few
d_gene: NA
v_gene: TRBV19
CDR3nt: TGTGCCAGTAGTTCGTACAGGGACAATTCACCCCTCCACTTT
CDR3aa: CASSSYRDNSPLHF

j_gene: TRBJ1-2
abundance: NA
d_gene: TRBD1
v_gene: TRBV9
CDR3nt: TGTGCCAGCAGCGTATCAGGGGGCGCCTATGGCTACACCTTC
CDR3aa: CASSVSGGAYGYTF

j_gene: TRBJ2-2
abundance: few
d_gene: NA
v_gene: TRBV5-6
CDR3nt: TGTGCCAGCACCCCCCGACCAGCGACCGGGGAGCTGTTTTTT
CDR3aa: CASTPRPATGELFF

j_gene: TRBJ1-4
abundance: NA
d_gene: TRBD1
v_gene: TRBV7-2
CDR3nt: TGTGCCAGCAGCTCTCAAGGGCCGGGACAGGGTGAAAAACTGTTTTTT
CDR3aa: CASSSQGPGQGEKLFF

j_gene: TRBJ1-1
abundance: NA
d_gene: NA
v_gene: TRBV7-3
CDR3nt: TGTGCCAGCAGCTTAACTCCGGGACTTAACACTGAAGCTTTCTTT
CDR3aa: CASSLTPGLNTEAFF

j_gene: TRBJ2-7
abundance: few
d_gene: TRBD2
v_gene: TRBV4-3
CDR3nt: TGCGCCAGCAGCCGACAGATAGCGGGAGGAGGCTCCTACGAGCAGTACTTC
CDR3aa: CASSRQIAGGGSYEQYF

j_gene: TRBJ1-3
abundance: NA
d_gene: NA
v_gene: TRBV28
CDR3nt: TGTGCCAGCAGACCCGGCGGCTCTGGAAACACCATATATTTT
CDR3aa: CASRPGGSGNTIYF

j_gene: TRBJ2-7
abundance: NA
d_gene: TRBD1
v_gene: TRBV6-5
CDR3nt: TGTGCCAGCAGTTACGCTGGGACAGCTGGGGAGCAGTACTTC
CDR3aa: CASSYAGTAGEQYF

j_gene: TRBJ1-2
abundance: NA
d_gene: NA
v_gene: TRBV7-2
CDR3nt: TGTGCCAGCAGCTTAAGGCAGGGCGGCTACACCTTC
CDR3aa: CASSLRQGGYTF

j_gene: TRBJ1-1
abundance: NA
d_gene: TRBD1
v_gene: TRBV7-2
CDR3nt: TGTGCCAGCAGCCGACAGGGTGGAGGCACTGAAGCTTTCTTT
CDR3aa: CASSRQGGGTEAFF

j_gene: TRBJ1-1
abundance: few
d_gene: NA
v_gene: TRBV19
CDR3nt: TGTGCCAGCCGACAGCGCCGAAACACTGAAGCTTTCTTT
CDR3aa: CASRQRRNTEAFF

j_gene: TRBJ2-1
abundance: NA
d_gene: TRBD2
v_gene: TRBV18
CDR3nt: TGTGCCAGCTCACCGACTAGCGGAAACAATGAGCAGTTCTTC
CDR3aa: CASSPTSGNNEQFF

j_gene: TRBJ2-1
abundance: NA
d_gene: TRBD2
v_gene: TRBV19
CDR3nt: TGTGCCAGTAGTATACGGACTAGCGGGGTCAATGAGCAGTTCTTC
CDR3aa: CASSIRTSGVNEQFF

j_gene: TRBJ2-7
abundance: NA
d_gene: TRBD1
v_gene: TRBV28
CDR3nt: TGTGCCAGCAGTTTAGGGACAGTCGGCGAGCAGTACTTC
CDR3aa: CASSLGTVGEQYF

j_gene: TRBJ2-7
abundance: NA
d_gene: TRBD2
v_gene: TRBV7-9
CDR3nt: TGTGCCAGCAGCCCGGGAGGGCGGGGCTACGAGCAGTACTTC
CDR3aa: CASSPGGRGYEQYF

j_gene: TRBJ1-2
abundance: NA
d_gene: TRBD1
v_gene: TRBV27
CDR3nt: TGTGCCAGCAGTTCTATTGACAGGGGATCGGATGGCTACACCTTC
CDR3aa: CASSSIDRGSDGYTF

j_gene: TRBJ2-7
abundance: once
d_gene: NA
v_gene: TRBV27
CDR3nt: TGTGCCAGCAGTCCCGAGGGGGGGTACCTTTACGAGCAGTACTTC
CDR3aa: CASSPEGGYLYEQYF

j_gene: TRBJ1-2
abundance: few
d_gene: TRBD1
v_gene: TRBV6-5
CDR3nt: TGTGCCAGCAGTAAATCCGGGACAGGGAATGGCTACACCTTC
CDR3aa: CASSKSGTGNGYTF

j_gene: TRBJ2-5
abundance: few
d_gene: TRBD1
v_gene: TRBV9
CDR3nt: TGTGCCAGCAGCTCGGGACAGGGAGGGGGGACCCAGTACTTC
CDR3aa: CASSSGQGGGTQYF

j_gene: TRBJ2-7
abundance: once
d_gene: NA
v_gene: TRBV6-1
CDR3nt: TGTGCCAGCAGTACCGGGGGGCGGGGGAGGGAGCAGTACTTC
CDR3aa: CASSTGGRGREQYF

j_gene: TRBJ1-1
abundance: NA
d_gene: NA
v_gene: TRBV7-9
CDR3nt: TGTGCCAGCAGCTTAGGTTTGGCAACGAACACTGAAGCTTTCTTT
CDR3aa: CASSLGLATNTEAFF

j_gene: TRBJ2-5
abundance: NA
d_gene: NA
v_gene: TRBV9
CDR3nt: TGTGCCAGCAGCGTAGGGGAGTTCGGGCAAGAGACCCAGTACTTC
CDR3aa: CASSVGEFGQETQYF

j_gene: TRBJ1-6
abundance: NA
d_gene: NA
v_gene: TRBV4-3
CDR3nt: TGCGCCAGCAGCCAAGATCCCCAGGGCGGGAGTCATTCACCCCTCCACTTT
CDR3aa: CASSQDPQGGSHSPLHF

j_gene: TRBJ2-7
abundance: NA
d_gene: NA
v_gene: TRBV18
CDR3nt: TGTGCCAGCTCACTAAGACAGGAATCCTACGAGCAGTACTTC
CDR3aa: CASSLRQESYEQYF

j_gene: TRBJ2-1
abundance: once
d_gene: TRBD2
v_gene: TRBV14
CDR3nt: TGTGCCAGCAGCCAAGATCCCCCCGCTGGCGGGAGGGCGTATGAGCAGTTCTTC
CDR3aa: CASSQDPPAGGRAYEQFF

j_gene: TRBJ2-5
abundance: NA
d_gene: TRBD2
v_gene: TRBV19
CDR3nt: TGTGCCAGTAGTCCTAGCGGGAGCAGAGAGACCCAGTACTTC
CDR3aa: CASSPSGSRETQYF